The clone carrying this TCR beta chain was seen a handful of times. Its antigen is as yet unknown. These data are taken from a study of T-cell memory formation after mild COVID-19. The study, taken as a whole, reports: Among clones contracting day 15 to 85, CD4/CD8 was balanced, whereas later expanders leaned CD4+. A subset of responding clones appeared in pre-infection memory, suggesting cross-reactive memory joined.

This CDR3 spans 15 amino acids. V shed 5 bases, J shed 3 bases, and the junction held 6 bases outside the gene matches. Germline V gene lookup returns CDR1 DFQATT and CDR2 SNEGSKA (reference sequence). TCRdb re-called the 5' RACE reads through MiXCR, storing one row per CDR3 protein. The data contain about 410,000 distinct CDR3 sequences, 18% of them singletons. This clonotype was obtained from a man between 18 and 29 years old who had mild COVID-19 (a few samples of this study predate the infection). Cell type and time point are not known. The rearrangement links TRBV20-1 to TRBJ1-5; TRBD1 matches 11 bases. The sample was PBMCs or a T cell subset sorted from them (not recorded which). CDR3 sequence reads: CSAAPGQGDNQPQHF. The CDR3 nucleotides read TGCAGTGCTGCTCCGGGACAGGGGGACAATCAGCCCCAGCATTTT.